This T cell receptor beta chain stems from a study of CD8+CD57+ T cells in acquired aplastic anemia. Patients picked for sequencing had shown CD8+CD57+ cell expansion detected by flow cytometry. The study profiled TCR beta VDJ and CDR3 using genomic DNA as template. TCRdb used MiXCR to reprocess the reads, holding one entry per CDR3 protein. The data show about 240,000 distinct CDR3 sequences, with roughly half seen just once and 7.8% held by the top ten. J was trimmed by 6 bases and V by 5 bases; bases with no gene match: 6. The CDR3 spans 15 residues. Per germline, CDR1 SGHTA and CDR2 FQGTGA. This clonotype was picked up many times.

Source material: sorted CD4+, CD8+, or CD8+CD57+ T cells (not recorded which) from PBMCs. This sequence originates from a human donor with aplastic anemia. This chain connects TRBV7-3 to TRBJ2-3; the match to TRBD2 covers 12 bases. Here the CDR3 reads CASSPTSGRDDTQYF. DNA of the CDR3: TGTGCCAGCAGCCCGACTAGCGGGAGAGATGATACGCAGTATTTT.